Shown below are 2 T cell receptor beta chains from a single sample sequenced in a study of cytomegalovirus exposure and HLA in healthy donors. The PCR employed 60 Vbeta primers together with 13 Jbeta primers. Sequencing used immunoSEQ multiplex PCR; TCRdb keeps in-frame clones, though not all of them. The top ten clones hold about 2.2% of a sample with more than 90,000 clones, 55% to 70% of them seen once. Source material: PBMCs. The receptors were sampled from a woman younger than 45 in good health and CMV-seronegative.

The chain carries TRBV28 and TRBJ2-5, with 8 bases lining up with TRBD1. The CDR3 length is 12 residues. Germline assignment: CDR1 MDHEN and CDR2 SYDVKM. V trimming: 10 bases; J trimming: 5 bases; junction bases outside the gene matches: 6. CDR3 residues: CATSGGGETQYF. In DNA form, the CDR3 reads TGTGCCACTTCAGGGGGCGGTGAGACCCAGTACTTC.

This clone was detected a few times. The V gene is TRBV9, the J gene TRBJ2-3; the match to TRBD2 covers 12 bases. The CDR3 sequence is 18 residues long. J gave up 6 bases and V 3 bases, and 14 bases lay outside the gene matches. The germline CDR1 and CDR2 sequences are SGDLS and YYNGEE. DNA of the CDR3: TGTGCCAGCAGCGGACCCTCTGGACTAGCGGGATCTGGGGATACGCAGTATTTT. It is translated as CASSGPSGLAGSGDTQYF.